In this sample, the clone carrying this T cell receptor beta chain turned up many times. Antigen specificity is unknown. This specimen belongs to a study of T cell repertoires in cytomegalovirus infection. Study-level results: What dominated the ex vivo response were HLA-C-restricted CMV-specific TCR beta clonotypes.

TCRdb reanalysed the reads using MiXCR and keeps one entry per CDR3 protein. The sample holds roughly 120,000 distinct CDR3 sequences, roughly a tenth seen once. Trimming took 1 base from V and 7 from J, leaving 8 bases between them. The CDR3 runs 13 residues. The V gene's germline CDR1 is SEHNR and CDR2 FQNEAQ (reference sequence). The chain uses TRBV7-9 and TRBJ2-1, with a tentative D call TRBD2 (6 bases). The origin of this receptor is a human donor in good health (CMV status not recorded). Some clones in this sample may be carry-over from other donors' samples. Sequencing input: PBMCs, sequenced either directly or after in vitro stimulation (not recorded which). The CDR3 DNA is TGTGCCAGCAGCTTAGGGCTAGCGAATGAGCAGTTCTTC. It is translated as CASSLGLANEQFF.